The 5 T cell receptor beta chains in this list originate from one sample, sequenced in a study of T cell responses to AZD1222 COVID-19 vaccine. Sequenced by immunoSEQ multiplex PCR; TCRdb stores in-frame clones only, minus some. The table has about 130,000 clones, 75% to 90% seen once. Sequenced here: peripheral blood, sampled on day 0 of AZD1222 vaccination. The receptors were gathered from an adult in good health.

The gene calls are TRBV19 and TRBJ2-6; D tentatively reads TRBD1 or TRBD2 (5 bases each). CDR1 and CDR2 from the germline V gene are LNHDA and SQIVND (reference sequence). Trimming cost V 3 bases and J 2 bases, with 11 bases left between them. This CDR3 spans 16 amino acids. For the CDR3, the DNA is TGTGCCAGTAGTATGGGACCCGGGACTGGGGCCAACGTCCTGACTTTC. Translating it yields CASSMGPGTGANVLTF.

The chain joins TRBV27 to TRBJ1-6; the D gene is possibly TRBD1 (5 bases). From germline, CDR1 is MNHEY and CDR2 SMNVEV (reference sequence). The length of the CDR3 is 15 residues. The ends were cut back, 3 bases at V and 9 bases at J, with 15 bases in the middle. In DNA, the CDR3 is TGTGCCAGCAGTTTGGGGCCCCTGGAGGGTTCACCCCTCCACTTT. It specifies CASSLGPLEGSPLHF.

The genes are TRBV5-1 and TRBJ2-3; TRBD1 is a possible D gene (5 bases). CDR3 size: 15 residues. Germline V gene data show CDR1 as SGHRS and CDR2 as YFSETQ. V was trimmed by 0 bases and J by 6 bases, leaving 14 bases between them. In nucleotides, the CDR3 is TGCGCCAGCAGCTTGGAGGTTGCCTGGGGCGATACGCAGTATTTT. It is translated as CASSLEVAWGDTQYF.

The V gene is TRBV7-9, the J gene TRBJ1-2, with TRBD1 identical over 9 bases. The CDR3 is 18 residues long. The germline V gene has CDR1 SEHNR and CDR2 FQNEAQ (reference sequence). V shed 4 bases, J shed 5 bases, and the junction held 17 bases outside the gene matches. This CDR3 reads CASSSSNYRDREVYGYTF. The CDR3 nucleotides read TGTGCCAGCAGCTCCTCAAATTACCGGGACAGGGAAGTTTATGGCTACACCTTC.

This clone came up once. The V gene is TRBV12-3 or TRBV12-4, the J gene TRBJ1-1; maybe TRBD1 (5 bases). V was pared by 3 bases and J by 6 bases, with 11 bases between. The CDR3 runs 13 residues. DNA for the CDR3: TGTGCCAGCAGTTTTTATTGGGGGGCTGAAGCTTTCTTT. This gives the protein CASSFYWGAEAFF.